Given below is one T cell receptor beta chain in context. This sample was taken from a study of T cell changes during pregnancy in multiple sclerosis. This table comes from immunoSEQ multiplex PCR, and its TCRdb copy is limited to in-frame clones, with some not included. The data contain tens of thousands of clones, 80% to 95% of them singletons. Germline assignment: CDR1 MGHRA and CDR2 YSYEKL. V shed 0 bases and J shed 2 bases, with 8 bases lying between them. The CDR3 runs 14 residues. The J gene is TRBJ2-7, the V gene TRBV4-1, with D hard to call. The origin of this receptor is a female donor with multiple sclerosis, enrolled in a pregnancy study. Source: CD8+ T cells from peripheral blood mononuclear cells, taken in the first trimester of pregnancy. The CDR3 DNA sequence: TGCGCCAGCAGCCAAGATAGAATCACCTACGAGCAGTACTTC. Translating it yields CASSQDRITYEQYF.